The 20 T cell receptor beta chains below were found in one sample sequenced in a study of cytomegalovirus exposure and HLA in healthy donors. It was with 60 Vbeta and 13 Jbeta primers that the PCR ran. Using immunoSEQ multiplex PCR, the repertoire was profiled, and TCRdb retains in-frame clones only, with some absent. This sample contains more than 90,000 clones. The specimen was PBMCs. The source of these receptors is a man aged 30 to 45 in good health and CMV-seronegative.

This chain joins TRBV2 and TRBJ2-7; D unclear. Germline V gene data show CDR1 as SNHLY and CDR2 as FYNNEI. V was pared by 6 bases and J by 5 bases, with 8 bases between. CDR3 length: 11 residues. CDR3 DNA sequence: TGTGCCAGCAGCCCTAACCACGAGCAGTACTTC. Its protein is CASSPNHEQYF.

The V call is TRBV5-1, the J call TRBJ2-6; unclear D gene. This CDR3 has 14 amino acids. Germline V gives CDR1 SGHRS, CDR2 YFSETQ. Deletions cut 4 bases from V and 4 bases from J, with 9 bases between. In DNA, the CDR3 is TGCGCCAGCAGCCCCTTTTTGGGGGCCAACGTCCTGACTTTC. This sequence encodes CASSPFLGANVLTF.

This chain joins TRBV6-5 and TRBJ1-1; 8 bases align to TRBD1. This CDR3 contains 13 residues. The germline gives CDR1 MNHEY, CDR2 SVGAGI. J was trimmed by 8 bases and V by 5 bases; bases with no gene match: 7. The CDR3 DNA sequence: TGTGCCAGCAGTGCCGCGCAGGGGGCCGAAGCTTTCTTT. Translating gives CASSAAQGAEAFF.

The chain links TRBV11-2 to TRBJ2-7; 9 bases line up with TRBD2. V was clipped by 1 base and J by 3 bases; unmatched bases: 4. This CDR3 comprises 15 residues. The germline gives CDR1 SGHAT, CDR2 FQNNGV. CDR3 in amino acids: CASSLVSGGNYEQYF. The CDR3 DNA is TGTGCCAGCAGCTTAGTTAGCGGGGGAAACTACGAGCAGTACTTC.

The genes are TRBV10-3 and TRBJ1-2; D is perhaps TRBD1 (6 bases). The CDR3 spans 13 residues. V lost 7 bases and J 9 bases, leaving 18 bases between the germline ends. CDR1 is ENHRY, CDR2 SYGVKD, per germline. The CDR3: CAITGGARYSYTF. In DNA, the CDR3 is TGTGCCATCACGGGGGGGGCTCGATATAGCTACACCTTC.

The rearrangement uses TRBV7-6 and TRBJ2-2, with D possibly matching TRBD1 (6 bases). The end of the DNA fits TRBJ1-1 better, so the J call may be wrong. The CDR3 is made up of 16 amino acids. Germline V gene data show CDR1 as SGHVS and CDR2 as FNYEAQ. The CDR3 DNA reads as TGTGCCAGCAGCCAGGGGTGGGGGAGGGCTTCCACTGAAGCTTTCTTT. Translation: CASSQGWGRASTEAFF.

The V gene is TRBV7-6, the J gene TRBJ1-5, with D maybe TRBD1 (5 bases). The length of the CDR3 is 14 residues. Trimming removed 6 bases at V and 6 bases at J, with 15 bases between. Germline CDR1 and CDR2: SGHVS and FNYEAQ. The CDR3 bases are TGTGCCAGCAGTTCCAGGGAAGTAGGTCAGCCCCAGCATTTT. This gives the protein CASSSREVGQPQHF.

The chain carries TRBV25-1 and TRBJ1-2; D possibly corresponds to TRBD1 (6 bases). The CDR3 has 15 residues. CDR1 and CDR2 (germline): MGHDK, SYGVNS. V lost 3 bases to trimming and J lost 3 bases, with 14 bases between them. This CDR3 reads CASSDPGVFDYGYTF. The CDR3 DNA is TGTGCCAGCAGTGACCCAGGGGTTTTTGACTATGGCTACACCTTC.

The chain couples TRBV9 to TRBJ1-2, with 7 bases aligning to TRBD1. V gave up 4 bases and J gave up 3 bases; unmatched junction bases: 6. In germline, CDR1 is SGDLS, CDR2 YYNGEE. This CDR3 has 14 residues. CDR3 coding DNA: TGTGCCAGCAGCCCGGACAGGCGAGACTATGGCTACACCTTC. Its translation is CASSPDRRDYGYTF.

V and J are TRBV6-6 and TRBJ2-1; 12 bases match TRBD2. CDR3 length equals 16 residues. Germline CDR1 is MNHNY and CDR2 is SVGAGI (reference sequence). V lost 6 bases, J lost 7 bases, and 10 bases stayed unmatched. The CDR3 DNA sequence: TGTGCCAGCAGCCCGATACTAGCGGGGGGAAGGAATGAGCAGTTCTTC. Encoded protein: CASSPILAGGRNEQFF.

The chain joins TRBV30 to TRBJ2-1; the match to TRBD2 covers 12 bases. CDR1 GTSNPN and CDR2 SVGIG come from the germline V gene (reference sequence). The CDR3 loop spans 14 amino acids. The V segment lost 1 base and the J segment 7 bases; nucleotides outside the gene matches: 2. CDR3 coding DNA: TGTGCCTGGAGTGCTAGCGGGGGGGAGAATGAGCAGTTCTTC. Protein sequence: CAWSASGGENEQFF.

The chain is built from TRBV6-5 and TRBJ1-1, with a possible D match to TRBD1 (5 bases). V lost 6 bases and J 0 bases, leaving 11 bases between the germline ends. This CDR3 has 14 residues. In germline, CDR1 is MNHEY, CDR2 SVGAGI. The CDR3 loop reads CASRPTAVNTEAFF. DNA for the CDR3: TGTGCCAGCAGACCGACAGCCGTGAACACTGAAGCTTTCTTT.

This sequence joins TRBV28 and TRBJ1-4, with a possible D match to TRBD1 (5 bases). There are 14 residues in the CDR3. CDR1 MDHEN and CDR2 SYDVKM come from the germline V gene. Trimming took 2 bases from V and 6 from J, leaving 10 bases between them. CDR3 DNA sequence: TGTGCCAGCAGTTTAATAACAGGAGATGAAAAACTGTTTTTT. It translates to CASSLITGDEKLFF.

The chain recombines TRBV7-9 with TRBJ1-2; 7 bases agree with TRBD1. Germline V gives CDR1 SEHNR, CDR2 FQNEAQ (reference sequence). V was pared by 4 bases and J by 1 base, with 9 bases of the junction left unmatched. The CDR3 is 16 residues long. The CDR3 sequence: CASSSLTGTINYGYTF. In nucleotides, the CDR3 is TGTGCCAGCAGCTCTCTGACAGGGACGATTAACTATGGCTACACCTTC.

V is TRBV29-1 and J is TRBJ1-2; 10 bases map to TRBD1. The CDR3 has 13 amino acids. Germline CDR1 is SQVTM and CDR2 is ANQGSEA. V was pared by 6 bases and J by 2 bases, with 3 bases of the junction left unmatched. The CDR3 nucleotides are TGCAGCGTGAGGACAGGGGGAAACTATGGCTACACCTTC. Translating gives CSVRTGGNYGYTF.

Remarks on this clone: Other DNA sequences in this sample translate to the same CDR3. The V call is TRBV11-1, the J call TRBJ1-1, with D perhaps matching TRBD1 (6 bases). CDR3 length: 14 amino acids. CDR1 and CDR2 from the germline V gene are SGHAT and FQDESV (reference sequence). The germline V and J ends were trimmed by 3 bases and 2 bases, with 10 bases remaining between them. The CDR3 region has the DNA TGTGCCAGCAGCTTTCCCGGGACAAACACTGAAGCTTTCTTT. Encoded protein: CASSFPGTNTEAFF.

CDR3 loop: CASSWDRRALYGYTF. DNA for the CDR3: TGTGCCAGCAGCTGGGACAGGAGGGCCTTGTATGGCTACACCTTC. The V and J genes are TRBV7-9 and TRBJ1-2; TRBD1 aligns across 8 bases. The CDR3 contains 15 residues. Unmatched junction bases numbered 9, after V lost 4 bases and J lost 5 bases. Per germline, CDR1 SEHNR and CDR2 FQNEAQ (reference sequence).

A word on this clone: An end of the junction does not agree with germline; a read error may underlie this. This chain uses TRBV5-4 with TRBJ2-1; 8 bases align to TRBD1. This CDR3 spans 15 amino acids. The germline V gene has CDR1 SGHNT and CDR2 YYREEE (reference sequence). The CDR3 spells CASSFAGQAYTEQFF. Written as DNA, the CDR3 is TGTGCCAGCAGCTTCGCGGGACAGGCATACACTGAGCAGTTCTTC.

The rearrangement links TRBV2 to TRBJ2-1; 12 bases align to TRBD2. V lost 6 bases to trimming and J lost 8 bases; unmatched junction nucleotides: 8. CDR3 length: 15 residues. Germline CDR1 reads SNHLY; CDR2 reads FYNNEI. The CDR3 loop reads CASSKLAGGIHEQFF. CDR3 nucleotide sequence: TGTGCCAGCAGCAAACTAGCGGGGGGCATCCATGAGCAGTTCTTC.

The V and J genes are TRBV2 and TRBJ1-3, with a tentative D call TRBD1 (6 bases). The V and J ends lost 2 bases and 0 bases respectively, with 17 bases between them. The CDR3 has 18 residues. Germline V gene sequence: CDR1 SNHLY, CDR2 FYNNEI. CDR3 sequence reads: CASSEYRTGLYSGNTIYF. CDR3 DNA sequence: TGTGCCAGCAGTGAATATCGTACAGGGCTGTACTCTGGAAACACCATATATTTT. Supplemented by reference TRBV2 and TRBJ1-3, the full variable domain reads EPEVTQTPSHQVTQMGQEVILRCVPISNHLYFYWYRQILGQKVEFLVSFYNNEISEKSEIFDDQFSVERPDGSNFTLKIRSTKLEDSAMYFCASSEYRTGLYSGNTIYFGEGSWLTVV.